This TCR beta chain was sequenced for a study of cytomegalovirus exposure and HLA in healthy donors. Of note for this clone: Its specificity is unknown.

V shed 2 bases and J shed 5 bases, with 15 bases lying between them. The germline V gene encodes CDR1 MNHNY and CDR2 SVGAGI (reference sequence). The length of the CDR3 is 15 residues. Broader study findings: The study assumed roughly uniform donor sequencing depth for presence/absence analyses. An observed cluster of highly shared sequence variants was recorded as a likely sequencing artifact.

With 60 Vbeta and 13 Jbeta primers, the PCR was carried out. Only in-frame clones appear in the TCRdb table, and some are missing; sequencing was by immunoSEQ multiplex PCR. The sample has 87,000 or so clones, and its top ten clones hold 15%. V usage is TRBV6-6 and J usage is TRBJ2-5, with D maybe TRBD2 (7 bases). The sample taken for sequencing was PBMCs. This clonotype was obtained from a man over 45 in good health and CMV-seropositive. CDR3 region: CASSYPEGGAETQYF. The CDR3 DNA sequence: TGTGCCAGCAGTTACCCCGAGGGGGGGGCGGAGACCCAGTACTTC.